Following are 32 T cell receptor beta chains from one sample sequenced in a study of blood T cell repertoires in COVID-19. Assay used: immunoSEQ multiplex PCR; TCRdb lists only in-frame clones, some missing. The profile covers 200,000 to 250,000 clones, with 65% to 90% appearing a single time and 2.4% taken by the ten largest. Source material: peripheral blood. These receptors all come from a woman in her 70s with COVID-19, enrolled during active disease.

The sample holds one count of this clone. The V and J genes are TRBV7-9 and TRBJ1-2; weak D call: TRBD1 (6 bases). The germline gives CDR1 SEHNR, CDR2 FQNEAQ (reference sequence). CDR3 length: 15 amino acids. V lost 7 bases and J lost 4, with 19 bases in between. CDR3 sequence (DNA): TGTGCCAGCACTAGGGGGGGCAGGGCCCTCTATGGCTACACCTTC. Its protein is CASTRGGRALYGYTF.

V usage is TRBV6-5 and J usage is TRBJ2-2, with TRBD1 identical over 8 bases. After removal of 4 bases from V and 7 bases from J, the junction contained 8 bases not matched to a gene. This CDR3 region has 15 residues. Looked up from germline, CDR1 is MNHEY and CDR2 is SVGAGI. CDR3 sequence (DNA): TGTGCCAGCAGTTGGACAGGGTTGGAGAACGGGGAGCTGTTTTTT. Amino acids: CASSWTGLENGELFF.

The rearrangement joins TRBV2 to TRBJ1-1, with D maybe TRBD1 (6 bases). CDR1 SNHLY and CDR2 FYNNEI come from the germline V gene. CDR3 length: 15 amino acids. V gave up 8 bases and J gave up 5 bases, with 21 bases separating them. CDR3 sequence reads: CASSTEQGSRTEAFF. The CDR3 DNA reads TGTGCCAGCTCGACAGAACAGGGAAGTAGGACTGAAGCTTTCTTT.

The gene calls are TRBV5-3 and TRBJ2-7; 7 bases map to TRBD1. Being an ORF, TRBV5-3 has a function that is uncertain. Trimming at V came to 4 bases and at J to 5 bases, leaving 15 bases not matched to a gene. The CDR3 covers 16 residues. The CDR3 DNA reads as TGTGCCAGAAGCCAAGAAGGGGGCGTCCGAAGGCACGAGCAGTACTTC. It specifies CARSQEGGVRRHEQYF.

CDR3 DNA sequence: TGTGCCAGCAGCTTAAGTTCCAGGATGACCGGGGAGCTGTTTTTT. This sequence encodes CASSLSSRMTGELFF. The chain carries TRBV7-3 and TRBJ2-2; no reliable D call. V was trimmed by 1 base and J by 5 bases, leaving 11 bases between them. Germline CDR1 SGHTA, CDR2 FQGTGA. The CDR3 spans 15 residues. Filled out from reference TRBV7-3 and TRBJ2-2, the complete variable domain reads GAGVSQTPSNKVTEKGKYVELRCDPISGHTALYWYRQSLGQGPEFLIYFQGTGAADDSGLPNDRFFAVRPEGSVSTLKIQRTERGDSAVYLCASSLSSRMTGELFFGEGSRLTVL.

The rearrangement joins TRBV6-6 to TRBJ2-1; D gene ambiguous. This CDR3 spans 13 amino acids. Germline V gene data show CDR1 as MNHNY and CDR2 as SVGAGI (reference sequence). Trimming stripped 5 bases from V and 5 bases from J, with 10 bases between. CDR3 loop: CASSVGLHNEQFF. In nucleotides, the CDR3 is TGTGCCAGCAGTGTGGGCCTACACAATGAGCAGTTCTTC.

The V and J genes are TRBV12-3 or TRBV12-4 and TRBJ1-4; weak D call: TRBD1 (5 bases). CDR3 length: 12 amino acids. Trimming removed 7 bases at V and 10 bases at J, with 13 bases between. This CDR3 is CASNQGKGKLFF. CDR3 coding DNA: TGTGCCAGCAACCAGGGAAAAGGAAAACTGTTTTTT.

The CDR3 region has the DNA TGTGCCAGCAGCTTAGAGGGGACTCTTCGAGAAAAACTGTTTTTT. It is translated as CASSLEGTLREKLFF. The J gene is TRBJ1-4, the V gene TRBV11-1; perhaps TRBD1 as D (5 bases). The CDR3 loop spans 15 amino acids. Between the trimmed V and J ends, which lost 1 base and 8 bases, there was a span of 14 bases. Germline lookup yields CDR1 SGHAT and CDR2 FQDESV (reference sequence). Together with reference TRBV11-1 and TRBJ1-4, the CDR3 gives the full variable domain: EAEVAQSPRYKITEKSQAVAFWCDPISGHATLYWYRQILGQGPELLVQFQDESVVDDSQLPKDRFSAERLKGVDSTLKIQPAELGDSAMYLCASSLEGTLREKLFFGSGTQLSVL.

The genes are TRBV2 and TRBJ1-1, with D perhaps TRBD1 (6 bases). This CDR3 spans 13 amino acids. Germline V gives CDR1 SNHLY, CDR2 FYNNEI. Trimming pared 5 bases from V and 4 bases from J, leaving 11 bases between. The DNA for the CDR3 is TGTGCCAGCAGTCCCCAGGGGAGCACTGAAGCTTTCTTT. Amino acids: CASSPQGSTEAFF.

As for this clone: Other DNA sequences in the same sample also yield this CDR3. V usage is TRBV6-5 and J usage is TRBJ1-3; the D is unclear. CDR1 and CDR2 from the germline V gene are MNHEY and SVGAGI. The CDR3 spans 14 residues. Trimming shortened V by 0 bases and J by 4 bases, and 7 bases separated the two germline ends. CDR3 region: CASSYSGSGNTIYF. The CDR3 bases are TGTGCCAGCAGTTACTCGGGCTCGGGAAACACCATATATTTT.

Here the CDR3 DNA reads TGCGCCAGCAGCTTGGGCGGGGGGCTCGAGAATGAGCAGTTCTTC. It encodes CASSLGGGLENEQFF. The rearrangement uses TRBV5-1 and TRBJ2-1; 8 bases line up with TRBD2. The V segment lost 0 bases and the J segment 7 bases; nucleotides outside the gene matches: 6. Germline V gene sequence: CDR1 SGHRS, CDR2 YFSETQ. The CDR3 loop spans 15 amino acids.

This rearrangement joins TRBV6-5 to TRBJ1-6; TRBD1 matches 7 bases. The V gene end was trimmed by 6 bases and the J gene end by 7 bases; junction bases not matched to a gene: 6. Per germline, CDR1 MNHEY and CDR2 SVGAGI. The CDR3 has 14 residues. This chain's CDR3 is CASRDRVGNSPLHF. The CDR3 DNA is TGTGCCAGCAGAGACAGGGTTGGGAATTCACCCCTCCACTTT.

The CDR3 reads CASSRDSQETQYF. DNA for the CDR3: TGTGCCAGCAGTAGGGACAGCCAAGAGACCCAGTACTTC. This chain connects TRBV12-3 or TRBV12-4 to TRBJ2-5, with 7 positions matching TRBD1. J gave up 1 base and V 5 bases, and 1 base lay outside the gene matches. The CDR3 consists of 13 residues.

The chain recombines TRBV4-3 with TRBJ2-1; 12 bases match TRBD2. The germline V gene has CDR1 LGHNA and CDR2 YSLEER. The CDR3 consists of 18 residues. With V trimmed by 1 base and J by 6 bases, 10 bases remained unmatched. The CDR3 nucleotides read TGCGCCAGCAGCCAAGCCCCCCCGACTAGCGGGGGACTCAATGAGCAGTTCTTC. Its translation is CASSQAPPTSGGLNEQFF.

DNA of the CDR3: TGTGCCAGTAGTTTCCAGGGGGCAGGGTCACCCCTCCACTTT. Encoded protein: CASSFQGAGSPLHF. The genes are TRBV19 and TRBJ1-6, with 8 bases aligning to TRBD1. The J segment lost 10 bases and the V segment lost 5 bases, leaving 7 bases of the junction unmatched. The germline CDR1 and CDR2 sequences are LNHDA and SQIVND (reference sequence). The CDR3 extends over 14 amino acids.

The V call is TRBV12-3 or TRBV12-4, the J call TRBJ2-7; 7 nucleotides match TRBD2. The CDR3 runs to 12 residues. Trimming took 7 bases from V and 7 from J; bases not matched to a gene: 7. CDR3 in DNA: TGTGCCAGCAACCGGGAGGTGGAAGAGCAGTACTTC. Translated, it gives CASNREVEEQYF.

The genes are TRBV20-1 and TRBJ2-2; D is unresolved. Trimming pared 3 bases from V and 5 bases from J, leaving 25 bases between. Germline CDR1 and CDR2: DFQATT and SNEGSKA (reference sequence). CDR3 length equals 18 residues. CDR3 DNA: TGCAGTGCTAGTCCCGACCTACAAGGCGGAGTTGGGACCGGGGAGCTGTTTTTT. Protein: CSASPDLQGGVGTGELFF.

The V and J genes are TRBV21-1 and TRBJ2-7; the D segment call TRBD2 is taken from the table without a DNA check. TRBV21-1 is recorded as a pseudogene. The CDR3 is made up of 18 amino acids. In DNA, the CDR3 is TGTGCCAGCAGCAATCGTAAGGGACTAGCGGGAGGAAGGGGCGAGCAGTACTTC. It is translated as CASSNRKGLAGGRGEQYF.

The CDR3 DNA is TGTGCCAGCAGCTTAGGGCTACAGGGGGCAGGTTCACCCCTCCACTTT. It is translated as CASSLGLQGAGSPLHF. This chain links TRBV7-9 with TRBJ1-6; 9 positions agree with TRBD1. Germline V CDR1 and CDR2: SEHNR, FQNEAQ (reference sequence). V dropped 1 base and J dropped 9; count of bases not matched to a gene: 7. This CDR3 has 16 residues. The variable domain in full, completed from reference TRBV7-9 and TRBJ1-6, reads DTGVSQNPRHKITKRGQNVTFRCDPISEHNRLYWYRQTLGQGPEFLTYFQNEAQLEKSRLLSDRFSAERPKGSFSTLEIQRTEQGDSAMYLCASSLGLQGAGSPLHFGNGTRLTVT.

The chain uses TRBV11-3 and TRBJ2-2, with 9 bases lining up with TRBD2. Germline V lookup: CDR1 SGHNT, CDR2 YENEEA. Losses at the gene ends were 7 bases for V and 2 bases for J; bases not matched to a gene: 8. The CDR3 is 16 amino acids. This chain's CDR3 is CASTQPGLANTGELFF. DNA of the CDR3: TGTGCCAGCACCCAACCGGGACTAGCAAACACCGGGGAGCTGTTTTTT.

The count of this clone is one. The chain employs TRBV7-9 and TRBJ2-1; TRBD2 matches at 8 bases. This CDR3 has 14 amino acids. Germline V lookup: CDR1 SEHNR, CDR2 FQNEAQ (reference sequence). After removal of 3 bases from V and 10 bases from J, the junction contained 8 bases not matched to a gene. CDR3 nucleotides: TGTGCCAGCAGCTTTCTAGCGGGCAGACGGGAGCAGTTCTTC. As protein: CASSFLAGRREQFF.

The rearrangement links TRBV5-1 to TRBJ1-1; tentatively, D is TRBD1 (5 bases). Trimming stripped 3 bases from V and 1 base from J, with 7 bases between. CDR3 length equals 13 residues. The germline V gene encodes CDR1 SGHRS and CDR2 YFSETQ. The CDR3 region has the DNA TGCGCCAGCAGCTCGACAGAGAACACTGAAGCTTTCTTT. It is translated as CASSSTENTEAFF.

The chain uses TRBV7-9 and TRBJ2-1; 10 nucleotides line up with TRBD1. V lost 5 bases to trimming and J lost 8 bases; unmatched junction nucleotides: 9. The CDR3 is 15 amino acids. CDR1 is SEHNR and CDR2 is FQNEAQ in the germline V gene (reference sequence). CDR3 region: CASSHEDRGNYEQFF. As DNA, the CDR3 is TGTGCCAGCAGCCATGAGGACAGGGGGAATTATGAGCAGTTCTTC.

This chain joins TRBV19 and TRBJ1-1, with D perhaps TRBD1 (6 bases). V dropped 7 bases and J dropped 3 bases, with 21 bases sitting between them. CDR3 length equals 16 residues. Germline lookup yields CDR1 LNHDA and CDR2 SQIVND (reference sequence). CDR3 nucleotides: TGTGCCAGTATAGCGGTGTTCGGGGGGCGGGACACTGAAGCTTTCTTT. Protein: CASIAVFGGRDTEAFF.

The rearrangement joins TRBV7-3 to TRBJ2-3, with 12 bases that match TRBD2. This CDR3 has 15 amino acids. V was clipped by 3 bases and J by 4 bases; unmatched bases: 2. Germline CDR1 SGHTA, CDR2 FQGTGA. CDR3 nucleotides: TGTGCCAGCAGCTTGCGACTAGCGGGAGCAGATACGCAGTATTTT. It translates to CASSLRLAGADTQYF.

The chain carries TRBV19 and TRBJ1-3; D unclear. Germline V CDR1 and CDR2: LNHDA, SQIVND (reference sequence). The CDR3 has 15 amino acids. Deletions cut 5 bases from V and 0 bases from J, with 11 bases between. CDR3: CASSLRTGSGNTIYF. DNA of the CDR3: TGTGCCAGTAGTTTACGGACTGGCTCTGGAAACACCATATATTTT. The whole variable domain, filled in from reference TRBV19 and TRBJ1-3, reads DGGITQSPKYLFRKEGQNVTLSCEQNLNHDAMYWYRQDPGQGLRLIYYSQIVNDFQKGDIAEGYSVSREKKESFPLTVTSAQKNPTAFYLCASSLRTGSGNTIYFGEGSWLTVV.

The chain uses TRBV6-4 and TRBJ2-5; D unclear. V lost 4 bases, J lost 3 bases, and 12 bases lay in between. Germline V gene lookup returns CDR1 MRHNA and CDR2 SNTAGT. The CDR3 runs to 14 residues. The CDR3 here is CASSASLEKETQYF. Here the CDR3 DNA reads TGTGCCAGCAGTGCCTCGTTAGAGAAAGAGACCCAGTACTTC.

DNA for the CDR3: TGTGCCAGCAGCTTAAGCGGGGGGCCATCCTACGAGCAGTACTTC. Translating it yields CASSLSGGPSYEQYF. V is TRBV7-2 and J is TRBJ2-7; 9 nucleotides align to TRBD2. Per germline, CDR1 SGHTA and CDR2 FQGNSA. The CDR3 is 15 amino acids. V was clipped by 2 bases and J by 1 base; unmatched bases: 3.

The V call is TRBV6-6, the J call TRBJ1-1, with D unresolved. Between the trimmed V and J ends, which lost 3 bases and 6 bases, there was a span of 14 bases. This CDR3 region has 14 residues. Germline V gives CDR1 MNHNY, CDR2 SVGAGI (reference sequence). CDR3 DNA: TGTGCCAGCAGTTATTTCGGGGTCGGGTCTGAAGCTTTCTTT. Protein sequence: CASSYFGVGSEAFF.

The CDR3: CASSLEANTGELFF. CDR3 bases: TGTGCCAGCAGCTTAGAGGCCAACACCGGGGAGCTGTTTTTT. The chain combines TRBV11-3 with TRBJ2-2, with D uncertain. Germline values: CDR1 SGHNT, CDR2 YENEEA. This CDR3 is built from 14 residues. V dropped 0 bases and J dropped 2 bases, with 4 bases sitting between them.

The chain carries TRBV5-1 and TRBJ1-1; D remains ambiguous. CDR1 and CDR2 from the germline V gene are SGHRS and YFSETQ. The V and J ends lost 5 bases and 0 bases respectively, with 14 bases between them. The CDR3 totals 15 residues. The CDR3 reads CASSLEVRLNTEAFF. The DNA of the CDR3 is TGCGCCAGCAGTTTAGAAGTGAGGTTGAACACTGAAGCTTTCTTT.

The genes are TRBV10-3 and TRBJ1-1; TRBD1 might be the D (5 bases). CDR1 is ENHRY and CDR2 is SYGVKD in the germline V gene. The ends were cut back, 8 bases at V and 1 base at J, with 11 bases in the middle. The CDR3 totals 13 residues. CDR3 sequence (DNA): TGTGCCATCCGGTGGGACTGGAACACTGAAGCTTTCTTT. This encodes CAIRWDWNTEAFF.